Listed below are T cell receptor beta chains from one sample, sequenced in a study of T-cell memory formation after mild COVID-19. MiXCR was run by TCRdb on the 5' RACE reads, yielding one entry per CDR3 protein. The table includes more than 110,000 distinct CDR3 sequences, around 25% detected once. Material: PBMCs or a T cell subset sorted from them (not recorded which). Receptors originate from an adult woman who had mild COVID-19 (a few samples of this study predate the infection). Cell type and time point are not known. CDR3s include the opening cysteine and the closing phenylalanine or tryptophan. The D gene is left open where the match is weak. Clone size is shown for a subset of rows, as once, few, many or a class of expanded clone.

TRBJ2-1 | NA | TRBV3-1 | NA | TGTGCCAGCAGCCAAGGTAGCGTTTCCTACAATGAGCAGTTCTTC | CASSQGSVSYNEQFF
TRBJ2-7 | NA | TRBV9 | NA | TGTGCCAGCAGCGTAGAAGGGACCTACGAGCAGTACTTC | CASSVEGTYEQYF
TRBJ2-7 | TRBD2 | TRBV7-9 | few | TGTGCCAGCAGCTACGGGAGGCAGGCTAGCTCCTACGAGCAGTACTTC | CASSYGRQASSYEQYF
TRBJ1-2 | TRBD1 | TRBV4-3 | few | TGCGCCAGCAGCCAAGTTGGGACAGGCTATGGCTACACCTTC | CASSQVGTGYGYTF
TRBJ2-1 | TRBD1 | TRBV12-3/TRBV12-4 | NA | TGTGCCAGCAGTTCACCGGGACAGATCTCTAATGAGCAGTTCTTC | CASSSPGQISNEQFF
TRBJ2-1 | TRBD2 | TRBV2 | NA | TGTGCCAGCAGTGAAGGAGCTAGCGGGGGTTACAATGAGCAGTTCTTC | CASSEGASGGYNEQFF
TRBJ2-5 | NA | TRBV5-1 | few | TGCGCCAGCAGCTCCACAGAGACCCAGTACTTC | CASSSTETQYF
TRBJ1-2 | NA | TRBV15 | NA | TGTGCCACCAGCAGAGAGCAGGGAAGTTACTATGGCTACACCTTC | CATSREQGSYYGYTF
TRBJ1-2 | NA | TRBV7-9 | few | TGTGCCAGCAGCTTATCGGGGTACAGCAGCTATGGCTACACCTTC | CASSLSGYSSYGYTF
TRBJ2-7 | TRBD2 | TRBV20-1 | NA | TGCAGTGCTAGATCCACTAGCGGTCCATTTTACGAGCAGTACTTC | CSARSTSGPFYEQYF
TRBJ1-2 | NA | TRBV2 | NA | TGTGCCAGCAGTGAAAGGAACAGGGAGGACGAAGGCTACACCTTC | CASSERNREDEGYTF
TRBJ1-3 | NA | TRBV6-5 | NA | TGTGCCAGCGTCGGACTCGGTGAAGGCTCTGGAAACACCATATATTTT | CASVGLGEGSGNTIYF
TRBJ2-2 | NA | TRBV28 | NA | TGTGCCAGCAGCCTCCCCGAAGAGGGACCAAACACCGGGGAGCTGTTTTTT | CASSLPEEGPNTGELFF
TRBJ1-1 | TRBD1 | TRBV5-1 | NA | TGCGCCAGCAGCAAGTACAGGGGGCCGAACACTGAAGCTTTCTTT | CASSKYRGPNTEAFF
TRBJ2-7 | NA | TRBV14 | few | TGTGCCAGCAGCCAAGGCGGGACGGCCTCCTACGAGCAGTACTTC | CASSQGGTASYEQYF
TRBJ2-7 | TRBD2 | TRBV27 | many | TGTGCCAGCAGTTTAGCTAGCGGGGGGTCCTACGAGCAGTACTTC | CASSLASGGSYEQYF
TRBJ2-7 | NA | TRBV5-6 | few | TGTGCCAGCAGCTTGGGTCAGGGGCGCTACGAGCAGTACTTC | CASSLGQGRYEQYF
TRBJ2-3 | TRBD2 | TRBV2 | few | TGTGCCAGCAGTGAACTACTAGCGGACACAGATACGCAGTATTTT | CASSELLADTDTQYF
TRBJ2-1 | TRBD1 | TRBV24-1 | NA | TGTGCCACCAGTGATCCGGACAGGGGACACCACAATGAGCAGTTCTTC | CATSDPDRGHHNEQFF
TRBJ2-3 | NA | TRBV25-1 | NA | TGTGCCAGCAGAATTCGCCCAGATACGCAGTATTTT | CASRIRPDTQYF